Listed here are 29 T cell receptor beta chains from one sample, sequenced in a study of T cell repertoires in cytomegalovirus infection. Each CDR3 protein gets one entry after TCRdb re-called the reads with MiXCR. The profile shows over 450,000 distinct CDR3 sequences, 11% of them singletons. The material sequenced was PBMCs. All receptors come from a human donor in good health (CMV status not recorded). Some clones in this sample may be carry-over from other donors' samples.

The chain uses TRBV20-1 and TRBJ1-6; D perhaps matches TRBD1 (6 bases). Between the trimmed V and J ends, which lost 6 bases and 7 bases, there was a span of 13 bases. CDR1 and CDR2 (germline): DFQATT, SNEGSKA (reference sequence). CDR3 length equals 13 residues. In DNA, the CDR3 is TGCAGTGCGGAGGGACACGAAAATTCACCCCTCCACTTT. Its protein product is CSAEGHENSPLHF.

The table lists this clonotype with a few counts. The genes are TRBV29-1 and TRBJ2-3; 8 bases match TRBD2. V shed 8 bases and J 6 bases; nucleotides not matched to a gene: 16. The CDR3 sequence is 15 residues long. In germline, CDR1 is SQVTM, CDR2 ANQGSEA. The CDR3 region is CSLLEGLAGGDTQYF. In nucleotides, the CDR3 is TGCAGCCTCCTCGAGGGGCTAGCGGGCGGGGATACGCAGTATTTT.

This clonotype was counted at least ten times. The chain recombines TRBV5-5 with TRBJ2-5, with TRBD2 identical over 8 bases. Germline lookup yields CDR1 SGHKS and CDR2 YYEKEE (reference sequence). This CDR3 region has 15 residues. V shed 4 bases, J shed 6 bases, and the junction held 11 bases outside the gene matches. The CDR3 bases are TGTGCCAGCAGCCCCACGGGACTAGTCTCCCAGACCCAGTACTTC. Its protein product is CASSPTGLVSQTQYF.

This clonotype appeared a few times. The chain employs TRBV11-1 and TRBJ2-7, with 7 bases fitting TRBD2. V shed 5 bases, J shed 0 bases, and the junction held 4 bases outside the gene matches. CDR1 is SGHAT and CDR2 is FQDESV in the germline V gene (reference sequence). The CDR3 spans 14 residues. CDR3 sequence reads: CASSPRLASYEQYF. CDR3 coding DNA: TGTGCCAGCAGCCCTAGACTAGCCTCCTACGAGCAGTACTTC.

The V call is TRBV28, the J call TRBJ1-5, with 7 positions matching TRBD1. The J segment lost 6 bases and the V segment lost 8 bases, leaving 4 bases of the junction unmatched. CDR1 is MDHEN and CDR2 is SYDVKM in the germline V gene. CDR3 length equals 12 residues. CDR3 loop: CASADRPQPQHF. CDR3 sequence (DNA): TGTGCCAGCGCGGACAGGCCTCAGCCCCAGCATTTT.

This clonotype turned up a few times. This may come from a read error, since a much larger clone is one base off. CDR3 sequence (DNA): TGTGCCAGCAGCTTACCTACTGGAAACACCATATATTTT. Amino acids: CASSLPTGNTIYF. V usage is TRBV7-9 and J usage is TRBJ1-3; no clear D. Germline values: CDR1 SEHNR, CDR2 FQNEAQ (reference sequence). V lost 2 bases and J lost 2, with 4 bases in between. The CDR3 runs to 13 residues.

This clonotype appeared many times. The rearrangement links TRBV28 to TRBJ2-7; 9 bases line up with TRBD1. The V gene's germline CDR1 is MDHEN and CDR2 SYDVKM. Losses at the gene ends were 6 bases for V and 4 bases for J; bases not matched to a gene: 7. The CDR3 spans 14 residues. The CDR3 loop is CASSSQGAKYEQYF. The CDR3 nucleotides read TGTGCCAGCAGCTCACAGGGGGCGAAGTACGAGCAGTACTTC. Combining the CDR3 with reference TRBV28 and TRBJ2-7 gives the whole variable domain DVKVTQSSRYLVKRTGEKVFLECVQDMDHENMFWYRQDPGLGLRLIYFSYDVKMKEKGDIPEGYSVSREKKERFSLILESASTNQTSMYLCASSSQGAKYEQYFGPGTRLTVT.

In this sample, this clonotype turned up many times. The chain couples TRBV5-1 to TRBJ1-1, with D possibly matching TRBD1 (5 bases). V dropped 0 bases and J dropped 3 bases, with 12 bases sitting between them. The CDR3 spans 15 residues. Per germline, CDR1 SGHRS and CDR2 YFSETQ. CDR3 in DNA: TGCGCCAGCAGCTTGGACGGGAGCAGGGACACTGAAGCTTTCTTT. Its translation: CASSLDGSRDTEAFF.

This clonotype showed up many times. This sequence joins TRBV7-6 and TRBJ1-1; 8 nucleotides agree with TRBD1. This CDR3 region has 16 residues. Looked up from germline, CDR1 is SGHVS and CDR2 is FNYEAQ. V dropped 3 bases and J dropped 5; count of bases not matched to a gene: 11. CDR3 sequence reads: CASSFTGGTGGTEAFF. DNA of the CDR3: TGTGCCAGCAGCTTTACGGGCGGCACAGGGGGGACTGAAGCTTTCTTT. The variable domain in full, completed from reference TRBV7-6 and TRBJ1-1, reads GAGVSQSPRYKVTKRGQDVALRCDPISGHVSLYWYRQALGQGPEFLTYFNYEAQQDKSGLPNDRFSAERPEGSISTLTIQRTEQRDSAMYRCASSFTGGTGGTEAFFGQGTRLTVV.

This clonotype was observed at least ten times. The V gene is TRBV4-1, the J gene TRBJ2-2; 11 positions match TRBD2. Germline V lookup: CDR1 MGHRA, CDR2 YSYEKL. CDR3 length: 18 amino acids. V was clipped by 3 bases and J by 4 bases; unmatched bases: 10. CDR3 sequence reads: CASSQGLADPSTTGELFF. The CDR3, as DNA: TGCGCCAGCAGCCAGGGACTAGCGGACCCATCGACCACCGGGGAGCTGTTTTTT.

This clonotype was found many times. The gene calls are TRBV5-5 and TRBJ1-2; no firm D call. Between the trimmed V and J ends, which lost 0 bases and 4 bases, there was a span of 10 bases. The V gene's germline CDR1 is SGHKS and CDR2 YYEKEE (reference sequence). This CDR3 is built from 14 residues. CDR3 protein: CASSLESRGYGYTF. CDR3 sequence (DNA): TGTGCCAGCAGCTTGGAGTCCCGCGGCTATGGCTACACCTTC.

This clonotype was found many times. The chain combines TRBV6-5 with TRBJ1-5; TRBD1 is a possible D gene (5 bases). This CDR3 is built from 15 residues. Germline V gene sequence: CDR1 MNHEY, CDR2 SVGAGI. Trimming stripped 7 bases from V and 0 bases from J, with 13 bases between. The CDR3 spells CASNAGLGSNQPQHF. The CDR3 nucleotides are TGTGCCAGCAACGCAGGGTTGGGTAGCAATCAGCCCCAGCATTTT.

This clonotype was seen only once. Its ends do not fully match the called genes, so a read error is possible. This sequence joins TRBV6-5 and TRBJ2-3, with 12 bases that match TRBD2. This CDR3 spans 17 amino acids. Germline loops: CDR1 MNHEY, CDR2 SVGAGI. The CDR3 spells CAISYGTSGGSTDTQYF. In DNA form, the CDR3 reads TGTGCCATCAGTTACGGTACTAGCGGGGGGAGCACAGATACGCAGTATTTT.

This clonotype was seen only a few times. The chain couples TRBV5-4 to TRBJ2-3; a weak D match, TRBD1 (6 bases). The length of the CDR3 is 15 residues. Trimming removed 0 bases at V and 0 bases at J, with 8 bases between. The V gene's germline CDR1 is SGHNT and CDR2 YYREEE (reference sequence). The CDR3 spells CASSLEDSSTDTQYF. The CDR3, as DNA: TGTGCCAGCAGCTTGGAGGACAGTAGCACAGATACGCAGTATTTT.

This chain connects TRBV20-1 to TRBJ2-5, with 10 nucleotides matching TRBD2. Germline values: CDR1 DFQATT, CDR2 SNEGSKA (reference sequence). This CDR3 region has 15 residues. The V gene end was trimmed by 1 base and the J gene end by 7 bases; junction bases not matched to a gene: 9. CDR3 protein: CSARGEREGRGTQYF. For the CDR3, the DNA is TGCAGTGCTAGAGGGGAGCGGGAGGGCCGTGGGACCCAGTACTTC.

This clonotype showed up many times. This chain joins TRBV20-1 and TRBJ2-3; 10 positions agree with TRBD1. This CDR3 has 14 residues. V was clipped by 6 bases and J by 1 base; unmatched bases: 4. Germline V lookup: CDR1 DFQATT, CDR2 SNEGSKA (reference sequence). The chain's CDR3 is CSASGTGGTDTQYF. The CDR3, as DNA: TGCAGTGCCTCCGGGACAGGGGGCACAGATACGCAGTATTTT.

CDR3 nucleotide sequence: TGTGCCAGCAGTCCCCCTAGCGGGAGTGGTTACGAGCAGTACTTC. It is translated as CASSPPSGSGYEQYF. This rearrangement joins TRBV27 to TRBJ2-7, with 10 nucleotides matching TRBD2. The length of the CDR3 is 15 residues. CDR1 is MNHEY, CDR2 SMNVEV, per germline (reference sequence). The J segment lost 4 bases and the V segment lost 5 bases, leaving 8 bases of the junction unmatched.

Ten or more counts support this clonotype. The gene calls are TRBV28 and TRBJ1-4; a weak D match, TRBD1 (5 bases). The CDR3 totals 12 residues. The ends were cut back, 10 bases at V and 8 bases at J, with 14 bases in the middle. Germline assignment: CDR1 MDHEN and CDR2 SYDVKM. CDR3 loop: CAIGQGGEKLFF. The DNA of the CDR3 is TGTGCCATCGGACAAGGAGGGGAAAAACTGTTTTTT.

This clonotype was found many times. This sequence joins TRBV12-3 or TRBV12-4 and TRBJ2-5; D is unresolved. With 5 bases removed from V and 5 bases from J, the gap between germline ends came to 12 bases. The length of the CDR3 is 13 residues. CDR3 DNA sequence: TGTGCCAGCAGTAGACTGACCCGGGAGACCCAGTACTTC. Translation: CASSRLTRETQYF.

There are a few counts of this clonotype. This sequence joins TRBV19 and TRBJ2-1, with D possibly matching TRBD1 (6 bases). V lost 8 bases and J 8 bases, leaving 16 bases between the germline ends. Germline V gives CDR1 LNHDA, CDR2 SQIVND (reference sequence). This CDR3 has 13 residues. CDR3 region: CASLRQVKDEQFF. CDR3 DNA sequence: TGTGCCAGTCTTAGACAGGTTAAGGATGAGCAGTTCTTC.

This clonotype was counted at least ten times. V gene TRBV7-2 combines with J gene TRBJ2-1; 8 bases fit TRBD2. Trimming removed 4 bases from V and 3 bases from J; junction bases left unmatched: 11. Per the germline V gene, CDR1 is SGHTA and CDR2 is FQGNSA. This CDR3 is 17 amino acids long. CDR3 sequence: CASSSSLDSGIYNEQFF. The CDR3 region has the DNA TGTGCCAGCAGCTCGTCGCTAGATAGCGGGATCTACAATGAGCAGTTCTTC.

This clonotype was recorded at least ten times. The DNA of the CDR3 is TGTGCCATCAGTGACCTAGATGCGTCCGATGAGCAGTTCTTC. This codes for CAISDLDASDEQFF. The chain links TRBV10-3 to TRBJ2-1; D not certain. Germline CDR1 ENHRY, CDR2 SYGVKD. The CDR3 consists of 14 residues. V shed 3 bases and J shed 8 bases, with 14 bases lying between them.

This clonotype was seen more than once but under ten times. The chain has TRBV6-8 and TRBJ1-2; D is unresolved. V was clipped by 0 bases and J by 5 bases, with 7 bases between them. The CDR3 is made up of 13 amino acids. In germline, CDR1 is MNHGY, CDR2 SAAAGT. Written as DNA, the CDR3 is TGTGCCAGCAGTTACTCGTCCCCGTATGGCTACACCTTC. It specifies CASSYSSPYGYTF.

This clonotype was recorded at least ten times. The genes are TRBV7-8 and TRBJ2-7; D not certain. The V gene lost 1 base and the J gene lost 6 bases, with 10 bases spanning the gap. The CDR3 extends over 13 amino acids. Germline V gene data show CDR1 as SGHVS and CDR2 as FQNEAQ. The CDR3 DNA sequence: TGTGCCAGCAGCTTAGAGATCAGGCTCGAGCAGTACTTC. Translated, it gives CASSLEIRLEQYF.

This clonotype has at least ten counts. The genes are TRBV9 and TRBJ2-5, with 9 bases fitting TRBD2. Germline values: CDR1 SGDLS, CDR2 YYNGEE. Unmatched junction bases numbered 5, after V lost 0 bases and J lost 2 bases. This CDR3 contains 16 residues. CDR3 protein: CASSVGGAGGQETQYF. The CDR3 DNA reads TGTGCCAGCAGCGTAGGAGGAGCGGGGGGACAAGAGACCCAGTACTTC. Full variable domain (remainder filled in from reference TRBV9 and TRBJ2-5): DSGVTQTPKHLITATGQRVTLRCSPRSGDLSVYWYQQSLDQGLQFLIQYYNGEERAKGNILERFSAQQFPDLHSELNLSSLELGDSALYFCASSVGGAGGQETQYFGPGTRLLVL.

About this clonotype itself: With a much larger clone just one base away, this may be a read error. The rearrangement links TRBV5-6 to TRBJ2-7; D not certain. The germline V gene encodes CDR1 SGHDT and CDR2 YYEEEE. The CDR3 extends over 12 amino acids. Between the trimmed V and J ends, which lost 3 bases and 3 bases, there was a span of 7 bases. In nucleotides, the CDR3 is TGTGCCAGCAGCTCCGTATACTACGAGCAGTACTTC. This gives the protein CASSSVYYEQYF.

In its sample, this clonotype was seen a few times. The chain recombines TRBV5-1 with TRBJ2-2, with a weak D call TRBD1 (5 bases). V was pared by 0 bases and J by 3 bases, with 9 bases between. The germline CDR1 and CDR2 sequences are SGHRS and YFSETQ. This CDR3 has 15 residues. The CDR3: CASSLVQGDTGELFF. In DNA form, the CDR3 reads TGCGCCAGCAGCTTGGTTCAGGGTGACACCGGGGAGCTGTTTTTT.

This clonotype was seen many times. The chain combines TRBV7-3 with TRBJ2-3; D uncertain. This CDR3 region has 14 residues. CDR1 is SGHTA and CDR2 is FQGTGA in the germline V gene. The V end was cut by 5 bases, the J end by 2 bases, with 11 bases between. DNA of the CDR3: TGTGCCAGCAGCCCGTCGCGGTCCACAGATACGCAGTATTTT. Residues: CASSPSRSTDTQYF.

The table lists this clonotype with a few counts. The J gene is TRBJ2-4, the V gene TRBV18; D may match TRBD1 or TRBD2 (5 bases each). Trimming left V 5 bases short and J 5 bases short, with 13 bases between. The CDR3 spans 14 residues. Germline CDR1 is KGHSH and CDR2 is LQKENI. The CDR3 spells CASSRASGQNIQYF. In nucleotides, the CDR3 is TGTGCCAGCTCAAGGGCCTCGGGGCAAAACATTCAGTACTTC.